This T cell receptor (beta chain) is from a study of shared clonotypes between healthy human individuals (dated by TCRdb to 2020 to 2021). About the full investigation: The cohort included a few men and two women between 18 and 49 years of age. Per donor, leukapheresis produced somewhere between about 0.94 and 9.5 billion PBMCs. For each donor, CD4 naive and CD4 memory were each run on three plates, CD8 naive on two plates, and CD8 memory on one plate. To estimate repertoire size and how much clonotype sharing occurs between individuals, the study deeply sequenced the blood TCR repertoires of 4 to 6 healthy adults. To increase sequencing depth and limit assay-specific biases, different laboratories used diverse techniques to prepare libraries and sequence TCR repertoires.

For the CD8 naive samples, CD45RO-negative cells were positively selected for CCR7, yielding a CD45RA+CCR7+ population from which TemRA cells were excluded. Healthy HIV-negative adults with no recently reported acute infections or vaccinations were included as donors. All donors were Caucasian adults living in Nashville, Tennessee, USA. After blood collection by leukapheresis, PBMCs were isolated using Ficoll-Histopaque density gradient centrifugation and then cryopreserved in the vapor phase of liquid nitrogen. Analytical flow cytometry was used to check the purity and quantity of each magnetically sorted T cell population. From each sorted fraction, genomic DNA was isolated and quantified by UV absorbance on a Nanodrop 2000c. V lost 0 bases and J lost 4 bases, and the count of bases not matched to a germline gene is 7. The germline V gene supplies CDR1 SGHRS and CDR2 YFSETQ. The CDR3 goes from the cysteine to the phenylalanine over 16 residues. The DNA shown is the 48-base CDR3, in frame from base 1.

Worth noting for this clone: The antigen it recognizes is unknown. Nothing much larger sits one base from this clone, and base qualities are not available.

TCR CDR3 regions were amplified from genomic DNA by multiplex PCR using the deep immunoSEQ assay. Extracted genomic DNA from each cell subset was spread evenly across all wells of several immunoSEQ 96-well plates, with each plate serving as a replicate. Each replicate PCR for sorted subsets received about 210 ng genomic DNA, equal to 28,000 or so T cell genomes. The purified libraries were quantified using a Qubit 3.0 fluorometer, sized with a Bioanalyzer 2100, and then quantified again using the KAPA Library Quantification kit. Each immunoSEQ 96-well plate was sequenced on its own single-read 150-cycle Illumina NextSeq 550 flow cell. The study's own analysis went as follows. Because only junctional sequences without quality scores were contained in the immunoSEQ output, filtering matching that applied to full-length reads could not be performed. To assign V/J genes and CDR3, sequences were annotated against IMGT germline references using PyIR, a Python wrapper for IgBLAST v1.9. Reads were filtered out if the reads had weak V/J assignments (E-value above 1e-6), no CDR3, stop codons, out-of-frame junctions, or ambiguous translated residues. V3J clonotypes were defined as sequences sharing the same inferred V gene, J gene, and CDR3 amino acid sequence. Percentage overlap between repertoires was computed as shared unique clonotypes divided by the size of the smaller repertoire. Richness of each repertoire was evaluated using RTK rarefaction, the Chao1 estimator, and Recon v2.1 estimates of unobserved clonotypes. For all TCRbeta clonotypes obtained by the gDNA method from several donors, generation probabilities were computed with OLGA. TCRdb took this table from immuneACCESS and kept in-frame rearrangements with V and J called. Such tables lack part of the clones; where checked against another copy, unresolved V genes explain under half of the gap, and the rest is unexplained. V and J calls and clone size follow that table, whereas D and trimming were derived from the DNA. The sample contains nearly 600,000 clones, nearly 97% of them found a single time. The biggest ten clones account for 0.11% of the sample.

Study-level results and caveats: Sampling was limited to blood, and TCR repertoires in tissue likely differ from TCR repertoires in blood. When a handful of donors were compared, the shared fraction of clonotypes was about 5% for naive CD4, approximately 3.3% for naive CD8, more than 2% for memory CD4, and less than 0.5% for memory CD8. Based on pairwise subsampling, the degree of clonotype sharing among donors was expected to be affected by sequencing depth. The small number of donors limited the genetic and exposure-history diversity represented. Compared with non-shared clonotypes, clonotypes shared by all four sorted-subset donors had higher generation probabilities. Naive subsets generally had larger estimated clonotype richness than memory subsets. Even with the large sequencing depth, rarefaction of the sorted-subset datasets indicated that sequencing was incomplete.

The sequence was collected from a young woman in good health. The sequenced material came from naive CD8+ T cells sorted from blood. The intended sense of this specimen's cell subset or site label: CD45RA+CCR7+. This receptor chain uses TRBV5-1 and TRBJ1-1; TRBD1 aligns with 9 central bases. The CDR3 region reads CASSLDRGQWITEAFF. Read as DNA, the sequence is TGCGCCAGCAGCTTGGACAGGGGGCAGTGGATCACTGAAGCTTTCTTT.